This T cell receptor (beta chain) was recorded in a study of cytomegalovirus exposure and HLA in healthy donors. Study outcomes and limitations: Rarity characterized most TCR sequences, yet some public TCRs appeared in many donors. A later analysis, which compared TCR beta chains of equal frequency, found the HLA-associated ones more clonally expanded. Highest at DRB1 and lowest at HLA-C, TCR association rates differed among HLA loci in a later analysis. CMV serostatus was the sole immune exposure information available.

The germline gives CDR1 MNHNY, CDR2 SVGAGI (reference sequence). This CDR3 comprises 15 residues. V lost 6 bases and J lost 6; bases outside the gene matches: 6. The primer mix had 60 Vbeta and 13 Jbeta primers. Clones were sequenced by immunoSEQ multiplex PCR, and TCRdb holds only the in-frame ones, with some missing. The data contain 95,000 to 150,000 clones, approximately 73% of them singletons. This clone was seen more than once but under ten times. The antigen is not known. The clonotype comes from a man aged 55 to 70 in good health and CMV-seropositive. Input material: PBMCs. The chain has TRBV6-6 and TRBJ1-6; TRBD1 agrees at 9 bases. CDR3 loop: CASSKQGASNSPLHF. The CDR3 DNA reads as TGTGCCAGCAGCAAACAGGGGGCTTCTAATTCACCCCTCCACTTT.